Listed below are T cell receptor beta chains from one sample, sequenced in a study of blood T cells in healthy people across ages. MiXCR was run by TCRdb on the 5' RACE reads, yielding one entry per CDR3 protein. This table has fewer than 1.5 million distinct CDR3 sequences, 40% to 50% appearing once. The sample taken for sequencing was blood. The receptors originated from a woman younger than 35 in good health. CDR3s include the opening cysteine and the closing phenylalanine or tryptophan. A D gene is named only where the DNA matches it firmly. Clone size appears in some rows only: once, few, many, or a class for an expanded clone.

length	size	D	V	J	CDR3	DNA
16	.	.	TRBV7-2	TRBJ2-2	CASSLNTFANTGELFF	TGTGCCAGCAGCTTAAACACGTTCGCGAACACCGGGGAGCTGTTTTTT
13	few	.	TRBV7-2	TRBJ2-1	CASSLYTDDEQFF	TGTGCCAGCAGCTTATACACGGACGATGAGCAGTTCTTC
13	few	.	TRBV12-3/TRBV12-4	TRBJ2-1	CASRRQIYNEQFF	TGTGCCAGCAGGAGACAGATCTACAATGAGCAGTTCTTC
16	.	TRBD2	TRBV6-5	TRBJ2-1	CASSSVTSGKYNEQFF	TGTGCCAGCAGTTCCGTTACTAGCGGGAAGTACAATGAGCAGTTCTTC
12	many	.	TRBV7-2	TRBJ1-4	CASRRGVEKLFF	TGTGCCAGCAGGCGGGGGGTGGAAAAACTGTTTTTT
15	few	.	TRBV6-5	TRBJ2-5	CASSYHPRGVETQYF	TGTGCCAGCAGTTATCACCCACGGGGAGTAGAGACCCAGTACTTC
14	.	.	TRBV20-1	TRBJ2-6	CSAISPSGANVLTF	TGCAGTGCTATAAGCCCCTCTGGGGCCAACGTCCTGACTTTC
11	.	.	TRBV25-1	TRBJ1-1	CASEAGTEAFF	TGTGCCAGCGAGGCAGGTACTGAAGCTTTCTTT
14	.	.	TRBV28	TRBJ2-2	CASKRRTNTGELFF	TGTGCCAGCAAGAGGCGGACGAACACCGGGGAGCTGTTTTTT
15	.	.	TRBV28	TRBJ2-4	CASATSETGKNIQYF	TGTGCCAGCGCAACTAGCGAGACAGGCAAAAACATTCAGTACTTC
14	.	.	TRBV6-6	TRBJ1-2	CASSPLRQAYGYTF	TGTGCCAGCAGCCCCCTTAGACAGGCGTATGGCTACACCTTC
15	few	.	TRBV13	TRBJ2-3	CASSLARGAPDTQYF	TGTGCCAGCAGCTTAGCGAGGGGGGCACCAGATACGCAGTATTTT
15	few	TRBD2	TRBV7-6	TRBJ2-1	CASSSAGETYNEQFF	TGTGCCAGCAGTAGCGCGGGGGAAACGTACAATGAGCAGTTCTTC
16	.	TRBD2	TRBV27	TRBJ2-3	CATGTSGSIWTDTQYF	TGTGCCACCGGGACTAGCGGGAGTATATGGACAGATACGCAGTATTTT
13	few	.	TRBV20-1	TRBJ1-1	CSATPDKKTEAFF	TGCAGTGCTACACCGGACAAGAAGACTGAAGCTTTCTTT
14	.	TRBD2	TRBV20-1	TRBJ2-3	CSAKAGGSTDTQYF	TGCAGTGCTAAGGCGGGGGGAAGCACAGATACGCAGTATTTT
15	.	.	TRBV12-3/TRBV12-4	TRBJ2-4	CASSMQQIAKNIQYF	TGTGCCAGCAGTATGCAACAGATAGCCAAAAACATTCAGTACTTC
14	many	TRBD2	TRBV29-1	TRBJ2-3	CSVVPGLVADTQYF	TGCAGCGTTGTCCCGGGACTAGTGGCAGATACGCAGTATTTT
14	.	TRBD1	TRBV5-4	TRBJ1-2	CASSSGGTAYGYTF	TGTGCCAGCAGCTCTGGAGGGACAGCATATGGCTACACCTTC
16	.	.	TRBV7-6	TRBJ2-5	CASGKEGGQIQETQYF	TGTGCCAGCGGAAAGGAGGGCGGACAAATCCAAGAGACCCAGTACTTC
16	few	TRBD2	TRBV4-1	TRBJ2-3	CASSDKGLARPDTQYF	TGCGCCAGCAGCGATAAGGGACTAGCCCGACCTGATACGCAGTATTTT
15	.	.	TRBV6-6	TRBJ2-5	CASFGAPENQETQYF	TGTGCCAGCTTTGGGGCTCCCGAAAATCAGGAGACCCAGTACTTC
15	.	TRBD1	TRBV6-5	TRBJ2-1	CASSDTGGKGDEQFF	TGTGCCAGCAGCGACACAGGGGGAAAAGGGGATGAGCAGTTCTTC
13	.	.	TRBV3-1	TRBJ2-2	CASSQGYTGELFF	TGTGCCAGCAGCCAAGGATATACCGGGGAGCTGTTTTTT
12	.	TRBD1	TRBV29-1	TRBJ1-4	CSIRQGYEKLFF	TGCAGCATCCGACAGGGATATGAAAAACTGTTTTTT
16	.	TRBD2	TRBV2	TRBJ2-1	CASRGRLAGGYNEQFF	TGTGCCAGCAGGGGCAGACTAGCGGGAGGGTACAATGAGCAGTTCTTC
14	few	TRBD1	TRBV20-1	TRBJ1-3	CSASKTGRGNTIYF	TGCAGTGCCTCGAAGACAGGGCGAGGAAACACCATATATTTT
14	.	.	TRBV7-9	TRBJ2-5	CVSSSAEIGETQYF	TGTGTCAGCAGTTCAGCGGAAATAGGAGAGACCCAGTACTTC
16	few	TRBD2	TRBV12-5	TRBJ2-7	CASGLQTSGESYEQYF	TGTGCTAGTGGTTTGCAGACTAGCGGAGAAAGCTACGAGCAGTACTTC
12	many	.	TRBV10-3	TRBJ2-3	CAIRGSTDTQYF	TGTGCCATCAGGGGTAGCACAGATACGCAGTATTTT
15	many	.	TRBV6-5	TRBJ2-7	CASSLSIAGDYEQYF	TGTGCCAGCAGCCTTTCTATCGCCGGAGACTACGAGCAGTACTTC
15	.	.	TRBV6-1	TRBJ2-5	CASSSRGRSEETQYF	TGTGCCAGCAGTAGCCGAGGAAGGTCTGAAGAGACCCAGTACTTC
18	.	.	TRBV7-8	TRBJ2-3	CASSLVGLAGSSTDTQYF	TGTGCCAGCAGCTTAGTAGGGTTGGCTGGATCGTCCACAGATACGCAGTATTTT
15	.	.	TRBV10-2	TRBJ2-1	CASTEARGGYNEQFF	TGCGCCAGCACTGAAGCTAGAGGGGGGTACAATGAGCAGTTCTTC
14	.	.	TRBV24-1	TRBJ1-2	CATSGTGPDYGYTF	TGTGCCACCAGTGGGACCGGTCCAGACTATGGCTACACCTTC
15	.	.	TRBV9	TRBJ1-2	CASSVGPSVIYGYTF	TGTGCCAGCAGCGTAGGCCCCTCGGTGATCTATGGCTACACCTTC
13	.	.	TRBV24-1	TRBJ1-1	CATSDSMNTEAFF	TGTGCCACCAGTGATTCCATGAACACTGAAGCTTTCTTT
14	.	.	TRBV20-1	TRBJ1-5	CSASQGLRNQPQHF	TGCAGTGCTAGCCAGGGGCTAAGGAACCAGCCCCAGCATTTT
11	many	TRBD1	TRBV29-1	TRBJ2-7	CSVGQGSEQYF	TGCAGCGTAGGACAGGGCAGCGAGCAGTACTTC
17	.	.	TRBV20-1	TRBJ2-3	CSARWTPSNLVTDTQYF	TGCAGTGCTAGATGGACTCCTAGCAACCTAGTCACAGATACGCAGTATTTT
13	.	.	TRBV2	TRBJ1-2	CASTPGGTGGYTF	TGTGCCAGCACCCCTGGGGGAACGGGGGGCTACACCTTC
15	few	.	TRBV10-3	TRBJ1-2	CAISDSTGLRNGYTF	TGTGCCATCAGTGACTCGACAGGTCTTAGGAATGGCTACACCTTC
16	.	TRBD1	TRBV27	TRBJ2-3	CASRLEDRGRSDTQYF	TGTGCCAGCAGACTGGAGGACAGGGGGCGTTCTGATACGCAGTATTTT
15	few	TRBD1	TRBV6-5	TRBJ1-4	CASSYTGGNDEKLFF	TGTGCCAGCAGTTATACAGGGGGCAATGATGAAAAACTGTTTTTT
18	.	.	TRBV4-1	TRBJ2-7	CACSQADFLPGGSYEQYF	TGCGCCTGCAGCCAAGCCGACTTCCTTCCTGGTGGGTCCTACGAGCAGTACTTC
11	.	.	TRBV2	TRBJ2-3	CASRGSEAQYF	TGTGCCAGCAGGGGCTCTGAGGCGCAGTATTTT
14	.	TRBD2	TRBV5-4	TRBJ2-1	CASSFPGGAGEQFF	TGTGCCAGCAGCTTCCCCGGGGGGGCCGGTGAGCAGTTCTTC